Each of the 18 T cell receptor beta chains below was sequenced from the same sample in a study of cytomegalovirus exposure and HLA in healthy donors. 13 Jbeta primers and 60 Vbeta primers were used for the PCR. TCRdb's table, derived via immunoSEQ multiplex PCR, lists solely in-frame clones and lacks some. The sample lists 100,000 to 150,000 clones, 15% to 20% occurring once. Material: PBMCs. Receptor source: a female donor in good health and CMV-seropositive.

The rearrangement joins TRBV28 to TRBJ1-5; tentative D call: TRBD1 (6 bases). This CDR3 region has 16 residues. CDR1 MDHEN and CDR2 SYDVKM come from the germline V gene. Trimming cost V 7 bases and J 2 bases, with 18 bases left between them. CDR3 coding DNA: TGTGCCAGCACCATAGGCGCGACAGGAGGCAATCAGCCCCAGCATTTT. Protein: CASTIGATGGNQPQHF.

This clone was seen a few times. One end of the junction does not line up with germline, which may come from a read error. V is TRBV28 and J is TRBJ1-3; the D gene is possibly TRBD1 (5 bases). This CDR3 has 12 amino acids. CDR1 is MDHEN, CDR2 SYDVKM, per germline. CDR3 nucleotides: TGTGCCAGCAGTTTAAGCACGGGGGGTTTAGGCTTT. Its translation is CASSLSTGGLGF.

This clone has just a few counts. The CDR3 sequence: CASSQGTLGYEQYF. The CDR3 bases are TGCGCCAGCAGCCAGGGGACTCTGGGCTACGAGCAGTACTTC. The chain uses TRBV4-1 and TRBJ2-7, with a weak D call TRBD2 (6 bases). The CDR3 has 14 amino acids. From germline, CDR1 is MGHRA and CDR2 YSYEKL. V shed 3 bases and J shed 3 bases, with 12 bases lying between them.

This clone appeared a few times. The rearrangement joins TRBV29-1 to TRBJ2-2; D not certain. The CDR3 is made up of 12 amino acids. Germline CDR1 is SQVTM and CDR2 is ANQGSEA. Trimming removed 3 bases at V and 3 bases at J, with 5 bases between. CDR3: CSVDEDTGELFF. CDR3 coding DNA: TGCAGCGTTGATGAGGACACCGGGGAGCTGTTTTTT.

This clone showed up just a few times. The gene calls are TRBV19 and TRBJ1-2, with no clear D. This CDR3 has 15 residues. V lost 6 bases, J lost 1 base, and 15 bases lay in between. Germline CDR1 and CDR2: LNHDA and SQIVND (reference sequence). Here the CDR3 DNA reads TGTGCCAGTAGCGGGGAACGAGGGATTAACTATGGCTACACCTTC. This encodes CASSGERGINYGYTF.

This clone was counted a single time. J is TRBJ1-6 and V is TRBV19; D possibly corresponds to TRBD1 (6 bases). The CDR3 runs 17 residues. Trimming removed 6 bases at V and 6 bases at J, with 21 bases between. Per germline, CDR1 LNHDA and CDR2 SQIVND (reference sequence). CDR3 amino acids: CASRRDIPPASNSPLHF. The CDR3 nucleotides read TGTGCCAGTAGGAGGGACATCCCGCCCGCAAGTAATTCACCCCTCCACTTT.

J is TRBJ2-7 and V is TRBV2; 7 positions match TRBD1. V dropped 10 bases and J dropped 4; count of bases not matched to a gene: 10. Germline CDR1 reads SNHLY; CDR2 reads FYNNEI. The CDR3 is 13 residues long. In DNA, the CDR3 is TGTGCCATCGACCCGGGACAGATTTACGAGCAGTACTTC. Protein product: CAIDPGQIYEQYF.

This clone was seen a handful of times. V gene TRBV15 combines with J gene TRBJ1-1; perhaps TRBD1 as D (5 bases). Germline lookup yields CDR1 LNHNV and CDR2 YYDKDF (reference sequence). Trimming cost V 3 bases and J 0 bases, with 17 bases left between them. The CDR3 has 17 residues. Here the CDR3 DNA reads TGTGCCACCAGCAGCAAGTATTCAGGGTGGATGAACACTGAAGCTTTCTTT. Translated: CATSSKYSGWMNTEAFF.

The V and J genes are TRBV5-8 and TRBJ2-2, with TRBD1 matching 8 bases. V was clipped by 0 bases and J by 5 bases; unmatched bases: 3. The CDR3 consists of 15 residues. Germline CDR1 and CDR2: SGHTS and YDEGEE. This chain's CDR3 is CASSLAYRGTGELFF. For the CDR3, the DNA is TGTGCCAGCAGCTTGGCCTACAGGGGGACCGGGGAGCTGTTTTTT. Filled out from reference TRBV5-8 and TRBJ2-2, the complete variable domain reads EAGVTQSPTHLIKTRGQQATLRCSPISGHTSVYWYQQALGLGLQFLLWYDEGEERNRGNFPPRFSGRQFPNYSSELNVNALELEDSALYLCASSLAYRGTGELFFGEGSRLTVL.

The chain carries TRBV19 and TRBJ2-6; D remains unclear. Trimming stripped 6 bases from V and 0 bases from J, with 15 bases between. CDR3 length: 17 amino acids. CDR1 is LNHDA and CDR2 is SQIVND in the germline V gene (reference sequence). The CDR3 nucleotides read TGTGCCAGTAGCCCAGCGTGGTTCCCCTCTGGGGCCAACGTCCTGACTTTC. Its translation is CASSPAWFPSGANVLTF.

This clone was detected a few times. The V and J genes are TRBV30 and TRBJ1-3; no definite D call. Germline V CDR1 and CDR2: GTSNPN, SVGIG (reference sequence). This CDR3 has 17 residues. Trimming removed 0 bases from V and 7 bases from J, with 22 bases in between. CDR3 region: CAWSVWVGRIDRNTIYF. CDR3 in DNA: TGTGCCTGGAGTGTATGGGTTGGCAGGATCGACCGGAACACCATATATTTT.

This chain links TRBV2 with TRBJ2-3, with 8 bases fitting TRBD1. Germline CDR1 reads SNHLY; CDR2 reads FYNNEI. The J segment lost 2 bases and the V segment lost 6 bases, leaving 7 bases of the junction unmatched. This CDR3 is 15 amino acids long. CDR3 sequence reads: CASSKGTGDTDTQYF. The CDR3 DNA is TGTGCCAGCAGCAAAGGGACAGGAGACACAGATACGCAGTATTTT. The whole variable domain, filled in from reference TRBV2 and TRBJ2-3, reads EPEVTQTPSHQVTQMGQEVILRCVPISNHLYFYWYRQILGQKVEFLVSFYNNEISEKSEIFDDQFSVERPDGSNFTLKIRSTKLEDSAMYFCASSKGTGDTDTQYFGPGTRLTVL.

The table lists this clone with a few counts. The CDR3 region has the DNA TGTGCCAGCAGTAGGACTGTAAAAGAGACCCAGTACTTC. This codes for CASSRTVKETQYF. The chain employs TRBV6-5 and TRBJ2-5; D perhaps matches TRBD2 (5 bases). The V end lost 5 bases, the J end lost 3 bases, and 10 bases lay between the germline ends. The germline gives CDR1 MNHEY, CDR2 SVGAGI. This CDR3 comprises 13 residues.

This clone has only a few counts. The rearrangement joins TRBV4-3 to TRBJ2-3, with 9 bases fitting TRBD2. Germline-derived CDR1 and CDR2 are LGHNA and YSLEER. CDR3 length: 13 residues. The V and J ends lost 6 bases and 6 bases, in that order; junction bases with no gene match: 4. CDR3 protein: CASRIAGADTQYF. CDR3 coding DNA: TGCGCCAGCAGAATAGCGGGGGCGGATACGCAGTATTTT.

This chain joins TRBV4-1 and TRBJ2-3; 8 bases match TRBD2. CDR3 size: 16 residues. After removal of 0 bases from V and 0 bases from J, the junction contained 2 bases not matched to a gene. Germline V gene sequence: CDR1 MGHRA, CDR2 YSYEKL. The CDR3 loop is CASSQERGASTDTQYF. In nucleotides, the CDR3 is TGCGCCAGCAGCCAAGAGCGGGGGGCCAGCACAGATACGCAGTATTTT.

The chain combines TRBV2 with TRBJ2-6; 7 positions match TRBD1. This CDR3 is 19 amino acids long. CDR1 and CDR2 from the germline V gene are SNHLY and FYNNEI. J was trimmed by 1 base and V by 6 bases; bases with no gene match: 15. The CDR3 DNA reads TGTGCCAGCAGGCGGACGACAGGGCCGTTGGGATCTGGGGCCAACGTCCTGACTTTC. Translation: CASRRTTGPLGSGANVLTF.

CDR3 nucleotides: TGTGCCAGCAGCAAAGGCTCAGGGGATTATGTATACGAGCAGTACTTC. Translating it yields CASSKGSGDYVYEQYF. The chain is built from TRBV4-2 and TRBJ2-7; maybe TRBD1 (6 bases). Deletions cut 5 bases from V and 4 bases from J, with 21 bases between. CDR3 size: 16 residues. The germline V gene has CDR1 LGHNA and CDR2 YNFKEQ.

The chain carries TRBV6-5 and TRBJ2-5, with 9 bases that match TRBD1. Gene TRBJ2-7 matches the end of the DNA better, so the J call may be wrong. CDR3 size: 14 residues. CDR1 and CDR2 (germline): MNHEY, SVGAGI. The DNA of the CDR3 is TGTGCCAGCAGTCAAGGACAGGGGTGGTACGAGCAGTACTTC. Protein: CASSQGQGWYEQYF.